This T cell receptor beta chain was sequenced for a study of CD8+ T cells in alopecia areata. Across the study: Twice a day, 5 to 10 mg of oral tofacitinib was administered to treated patients. Study observations and caveats: Scalp sequencing also captures normal skin's resident alphabeta T cells. Lesional tissue from the scalp (especially in alopecia totalis/universalis) showed higher clonality than normal scalp. The study found TCR sharing across patients less clear than in mice, possibly for HLA reasons.

Germline CDR1 is SGHTA and CDR2 is FQGTGA. The CDR3 runs 13 residues. V dropped 0 bases and J dropped 8 bases, with 5 bases sitting between them. Concerning this clone itself: What it binds is unknown.

The sequencing template was cDNA reverse transcribed from extracted RNA. Repertoires were generated with immunoSEQ multiplex PCR, while TCRdb's copy carries only in-frame clones and drops some. The top ten clones hold approximately 1.4% of a sample with about 200,000 clones, about 58% of them seen once. Regarding treatment: oral pan-JAK inhibitor, 5-10 mg twice daily. The chain employs TRBV7-3 and TRBJ1-6; no clear D gene. The clonotype originates from a human donor with alopecia areata. This specimen consisted of CD4+ T cells sorted from blood, obtained at week 4, from a patient treated with tofacitinib. DNA of the CDR3: TGTGCCAGCAGCTTAACGAGTGATTCACCCCTCCACTTT. Translated, it gives CASSLTSDSPLHF.